The sequence of this T cell receptor beta chain was determined in a study of response to subunit inactivated influenza vaccine. General observations from the study: It was suggested by the authors that few new T cells are recruited by each seasonal influenza vaccination.

TCRdb analysed the RT-PCR reads with MiXCR anew, one entry per CDR3 protein. Among about 540,000 distinct CDR3 sequences listed, 13% to 15% were seen once. V was cut by 1 base and J by 0 bases, with 13 bases left in between. The CDR3 runs 18 residues. As regards this clonotype: No antigen is known for it.

Material: PBMCs from blood, obtained approximately 13 days after vaccination. The source is a man aged 50-60 years who received an inactivated influenza vaccine. The chain joins TRBV12-3 or TRBV12-4 to TRBJ1-6; TRBD1 is a possible D gene (6 bases). CDR3 residues: CASSLETGALSYNSPLHF. The CDR3 DNA is TGTGCCAGCAGTTTAGAGACAGGAGCCCTCTCCTATAATTCACCCCTCCACTTT.